The rows below give T cell receptor beta chains drawn from one sample of a study of blood T cell repertoires in COVID-19. Clones were sequenced by immunoSEQ multiplex PCR, and TCRdb holds only the in-frame ones, with some missing. Of approximately 120,000 clones in the sample, 80% were seen once. Sequencing was carried out using peripheral blood. These receptor sequences come from a human donor in a cohort sampled during active or convalescent COVID-19. Both conserved end residues are part of each CDR3. Fields, in order: D gene, V gene, J gene, clone size, CDR3 DNA, CDR3 protein. The D gene is left open where the match is weak. Only part of the rows carry a size: once, few, many, or a class if the clone is expanded.

D: NA; V: TRBV5-1; J: TRBJ2-7; size: NA; DNA: TGCGCCAGCAGCTTGTCAGGGCCCGAGCAGTACTTC; CDR3: CASSLSGPEQYF
D: NA; V: TRBV27; J: TRBJ2-2; size: NA; DNA: TGTGCCAGCACGATTCACTCAGCCTGGGGGCCTGGCGGGGAGCTGTTTTTT; CDR3: CASTIHSAWGPGGELFF
D: NA; V: TRBV18; J: TRBJ1-5; size: few; DNA: TGTGCCAGCTCACCACCGAGCGGGCAGCCCCAGCATTTT; CDR3: CASSPPSGQPQHF
D: NA; V: TRBV9; J: TRBJ1-2; size: NA; DNA: TGTGCCAGCAGCTTTGGGGGGGCATCCCATGGCTACACCTTC; CDR3: CASSFGGASHGYTF
D: TRBD2; V: TRBV5-1; J: TRBJ2-3; size: NA; DNA: TGCGCCAGCAGTCGTATAGCGGGGGACACAGATACGCAGTATTTT; CDR3: CASSRIAGDTDTQYF
D: NA; V: TRBV7-6; J: TRBJ2-3; size: NA; DNA: TGTGCCAGCAGCTTAGTTGGCAGCACAGATACGCAGTATTTT; CDR3: CASSLVGSTDTQYF
D: NA; V: TRBV28; J: TRBJ1-2; size: NA; DNA: TGTGCCAGCAACCTTTGGGGCCATGGCTACACCTTC; CDR3: CASNLWGHGYTF
D: TRBD2; V: TRBV7-3; J: TRBJ2-1; size: NA; DNA: TGTGCCAGCAGCTCGGGACTAGCGGGAGTTAACTTGAGGAATGAGCAGTTCTTC; CDR3: CASSSGLAGVNLRNEQFF
D: TRBD2; V: TRBV7-3; J: TRBJ2-1; size: NA; DNA: TGTGCCAGCAGCCTTCTAGCGGTCCGCTACAATGAGCAGTTCTTC; CDR3: CASSLLAVRYNEQFF
D: TRBD2; V: TRBV9; J: TRBJ2-1; size: NA; DNA: TGTGCCAGCAGCGAGGGACTAGCGGGGCCTAGAGAGCAGTTCTTC; CDR3: CASSEGLAGPREQFF
D: NA; V: TRBV3-1/TRBV3-2; J: TRBJ1-5; size: NA; DNA: TGTGCCAGCAGCCAAGCTAACAGTAATCAGCCCCAGCATTTT; CDR3: CASSQANSNQPQHF
D: TRBD1; V: TRBV4-3; J: TRBJ1-3; size: few; DNA: TGCGCCAGCAGCCAAGTCACGACCCGGACAGGCCGCTCTGGAAACACCATATATTTT; CDR3: CASSQVTTRTGRSGNTIYF
D: NA; V: TRBV5-4; J: TRBJ2-5; size: few; DNA: TGTGCCAGCAGCTTGGGGGTTTACAGGGACCAAGAGACCCAGTACTTC; CDR3: CASSLGVYRDQETQYF
D: NA; V: TRBV27; J: TRBJ2-3; size: NA; DNA: TGTGCCAGCAGTCCATGGAGCTACGGCGCAGATACGCAGTATTTT; CDR3: CASSPWSYGADTQYF
D: TRBD1; V: TRBV4-1; J: TRBJ1-5; size: few; DNA: TGCGCCAGCAGCCAAAGGACAGGGCCGGGTCAGCCCCAGCATTTT; CDR3: CASSQRTGPGQPQHF
D: NA; V: TRBV10-1; J: TRBJ2-3; size: NA; DNA: TGCGCCAGCAGTGTTCTCCCTGGCCCAGATACGCAGTATTTT; CDR3: CASSVLPGPDTQYF
D: NA; V: TRBV27; J: TRBJ1-1; size: once; DNA: TGTGCCAGCAGTTTTATTCAGGGGCGCACTGAAGCTTTCTTT; CDR3: CASSFIQGRTEAFF
D: TRBD2; V: TRBV15; J: TRBJ2-5; size: NA; DNA: TGTGCCACCAGCAGAGGTCCCGGGGGGGGAGAGACCCAGTACTTC; CDR3: CATSRGPGGGETQYF
D: NA; V: TRBV29-1; J: TRBJ1-2; size: NA; DNA: TGCAGCGTGGAGGGCTATGGCTACACCTTC; CDR3: CSVEGYGYTF
D: NA; V: TRBV28; J: TRBJ2-7; size: NA; DNA: TGTGCCAGCCGAGGACAGAAAACCTACGAGCAGTACTTC; CDR3: CASRGQKTYEQYF
D: NA; V: TRBV7-2; J: TRBJ1-1; size: NA; DNA: TGTGCCAGCAGCTTGGGGGCAGGGAGTATCACTGAAGCTTTCTTT; CDR3: CASSLGAGSITEAFF
D: TRBD1; V: TRBV5-5; J: TRBJ1-2; size: NA; DNA: TGTGCCAGCAGCGTGACAGGGTTTTCCTACACCTTC; CDR3: CASSVTGFSYTF
D: TRBD1; V: TRBV30; J: TRBJ1-1; size: NA; DNA: TGTGCCTGGAGTGCGGGACAGGTGAACACTGAAGCTTTCTTT; CDR3: CAWSAGQVNTEAFF
D: NA; V: TRBV4-2; J: TRBJ1-5; size: NA; DNA: TGTGCCAGCAGCCAAGGGGGGACACAGGGTCAGCCCCAGCATTTT; CDR3: CASSQGGTQGQPQHF
D: TRBD1; V: TRBV7-6; J: TRBJ1-5; size: NA; DNA: TGTGCCAGCAGCCCCGACAGGGCGGGCAATCAGCCCCAGCATTTT; CDR3: CASSPDRAGNQPQHF